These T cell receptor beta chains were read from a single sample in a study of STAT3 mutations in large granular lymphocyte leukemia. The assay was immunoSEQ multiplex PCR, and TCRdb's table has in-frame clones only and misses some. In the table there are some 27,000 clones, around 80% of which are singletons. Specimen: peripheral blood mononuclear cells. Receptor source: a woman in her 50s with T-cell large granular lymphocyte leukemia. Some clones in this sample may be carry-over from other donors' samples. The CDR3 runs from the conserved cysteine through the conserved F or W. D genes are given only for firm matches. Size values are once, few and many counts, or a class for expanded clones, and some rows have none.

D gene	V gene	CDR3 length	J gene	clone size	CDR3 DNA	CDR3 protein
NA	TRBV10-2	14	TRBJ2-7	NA	TGCGCCAGCCGTCCCGACCAGCGTAGATACGAGCAGTACTTC	CASRPDQRRYEQYF
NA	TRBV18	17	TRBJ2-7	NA	TGTGCCAGCTCACCTTACTCAGGGGCCACCGGCTCCTACGAGCAGTACTTC	CASSPYSGATGSYEQYF
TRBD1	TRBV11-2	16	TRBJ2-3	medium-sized	TGTGCCAGCAGCTTAGTTGGGACAGGGGGACGAGATACGCAGTATTTT	CASSLVGTGGRDTQYF
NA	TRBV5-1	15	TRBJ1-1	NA	TGCGCCAGCAGCTTGGCGGGGCACTGGAACACTGAAGCTTTCTTT	CASSLAGHWNTEAFF
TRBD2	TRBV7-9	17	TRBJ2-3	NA	TGTGCCAGCAGCCAGCGCAGGACTAGCGGGGTGCGGGATACGCAGTATTTT	CASSQRRTSGVRDTQYF
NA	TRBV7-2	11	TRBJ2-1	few	TGTGCCAGCAGCTTATTGAATGAGCAGTTCTTC	CASSLLNEQFF
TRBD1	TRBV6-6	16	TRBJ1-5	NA	TGTGCCAGCAGTTACTCAGGGGAGGGGGCCGGTCAGCCCCAGCATTTT	CASSYSGEGAGQPQHF
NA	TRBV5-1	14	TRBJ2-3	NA	TGCGCCACCCGACTCCAGGGATACACAGATACGCAGTATTTT	CATRLQGYTDTQYF
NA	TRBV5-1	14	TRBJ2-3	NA	TGCGCCAGCAGCTTGGGAGCCACCACAGATACGCAGTATTTT	CASSLGATTDTQYF
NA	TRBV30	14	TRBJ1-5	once	TGTGCCTGGAGTGAGGGTGTTAGCAATCAGCCCCAGCATTTT	CAWSEGVSNQPQHF
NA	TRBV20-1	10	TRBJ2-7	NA	TGCAGTGCTACAGACTACGAGCAGTACTTC	CSATDYEQYF
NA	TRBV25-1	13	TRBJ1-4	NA	TGTGCCAGCGAGACAGCAACTAATGAAAAACTGTTTTTT	CASETATNEKLFF
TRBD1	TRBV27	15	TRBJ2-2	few	TGTGCCAGCACCTCAACAGGGGCTTCCACCGGGGAGCTGTTTTTT	CASTSTGASTGELFF
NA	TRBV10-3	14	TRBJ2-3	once	TGTGCCATCAGTGAAGGCGGGAACACAGATACGCAGTATTTT	CAISEGGNTDTQYF
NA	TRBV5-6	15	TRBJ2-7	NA	TGTGCCAGCAGCTTGGTCTCTAGGGGCTCCTACGAGCAGTACTTC	CASSLVSRGSYEQYF
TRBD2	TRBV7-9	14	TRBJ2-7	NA	TGTGCCAGCAGCTTGACGGGACTAGCGTACGAGCAGTACTTC	CASSLTGLAYEQYF
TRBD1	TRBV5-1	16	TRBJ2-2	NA	TGCGCCAGCAGCTTGACAGGGGGCGGTTACACCGGGGAGCTGTTTTTT	CASSLTGGGYTGELFF
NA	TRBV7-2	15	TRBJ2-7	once	TGTGCCAGCAGCCGTACGTGGACAGTCTCCTACGAGCAGTACTTC	CASSRTWTVSYEQYF
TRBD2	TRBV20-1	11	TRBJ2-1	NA	TGCAGTGCTGGCACTAGCGGTAGAGAGTTCTTC	CSAGTSGREFF
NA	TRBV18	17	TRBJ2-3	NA	TGTGCCAGCTCACCACCGGGGTCGACTTTAGCCACAGATACGCAGTATTTT	CASSPPGSTLATDTQYF
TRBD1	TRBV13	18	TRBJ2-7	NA	TGTGCCAGCAGCTCCCTTATGGGACAGGACCCAACCGGAGGCGAGCAGTACTTC	CASSSLMGQDPTGGEQYF
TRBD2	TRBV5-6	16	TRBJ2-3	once	TGTGCCAGCAGCCTGCGGACTAGCGGGAGGACAGATACGCAGTATTTT	CASSLRTSGRTDTQYF
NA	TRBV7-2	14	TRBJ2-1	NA	TGTGCCAGCAGCTTAGGGAGTCATCGGAATGAGCAGTTCTTC	CASSLGSHRNEQFF
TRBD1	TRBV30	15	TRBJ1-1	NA	TGTGCCTGGGTACTAAAGACAGGGGCAGGAACTGAAGCTTTCTTT	CAWVLKTGAGTEAFF
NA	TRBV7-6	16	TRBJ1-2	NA	TGTGCCAGCAGCTTAGGTTCCCGGGTTACAGACTATGGCTACACCTTC	CASSLGSRVTDYGYTF
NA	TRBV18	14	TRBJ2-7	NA	TGTGCCAGCTCACGGGCTAGTCTCATGTACGAGCAGTACTTC	CASSRASLMYEQYF
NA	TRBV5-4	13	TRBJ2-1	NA	TGTGCCAGCAGCGCGGACCCGTACAATGAGCAGTTCTTC	CASSADPYNEQFF
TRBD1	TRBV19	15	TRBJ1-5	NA	TGTGCCAGCCAAACCGGGACAGGGAGCAATCAGCCCCAGCATTTT	CASQTGTGSNQPQHF
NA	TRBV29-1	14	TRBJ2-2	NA	TGCAGCGTTGGATGGAGGGGGAACACCGGGGAGCTGTTTTTT	CSVGWRGNTGELFF
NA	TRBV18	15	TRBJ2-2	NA	TGTGCCAGCTCACGGGCAGCTGCGAACACCGGGGAGCTGTTTTTT	CASSRAAANTGELFF
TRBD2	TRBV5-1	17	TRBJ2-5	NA	TGCGCCAGCAGCTTGGTAGCGGGAGTGGGCTTGACCGAGACCCAGTACTTC	CASSLVAGVGLTETQYF
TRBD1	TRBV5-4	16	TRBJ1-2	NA	TGTGCCAGCAGCCCACCCCCCACAGGGGTGGACTATGGCTACACCTTC	CASSPPPTGVDYGYTF
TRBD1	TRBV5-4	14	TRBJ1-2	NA	TGTGCCAGCAGCACCACCGGGACAGGCTATGGCTACACCTTC	CASSTTGTGYGYTF
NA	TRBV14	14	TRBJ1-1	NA	TGTGCCAGCAGCCAAGATCGGGGGCCTAGTGAAGCTTTCTTT	CASSQDRGPSEAFF
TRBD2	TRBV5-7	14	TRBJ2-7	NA	TGTGCCAGCCGGGGGGGACGGGTTTCCTACGAGCAGTACTTC	CASRGGRVSYEQYF
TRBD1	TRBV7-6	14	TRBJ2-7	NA	TGTGCCAGCACCCATCGCGGGACAGGGGACGAGCAGTACTTC	CASTHRGTGDEQYF
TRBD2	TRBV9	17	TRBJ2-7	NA	TGTGCCAGCAGCGCATCCTTAGCGGGAGGGGGCTCCTACGAGCAGTACTTC	CASSASLAGGGSYEQYF
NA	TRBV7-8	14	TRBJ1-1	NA	TGTGCCAGCAGCCCCCGTAACAGGGAGACTGAAGCTTTCTTT	CASSPRNRETEAFF
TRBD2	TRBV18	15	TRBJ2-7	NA	TGTGCCAGCTCACTTGCGGGAGACGGGTCATACGAGCAGTACTTC	CASSLAGDGSYEQYF